The 26 T cell receptor beta chains below were found in one sample sequenced in a study of cytomegalovirus exposure and HLA in healthy donors. Assay: immunoSEQ multiplex PCR; the TCRdb copy retains only in-frame clones and omits some. Of some 150,000 clones listed, just under 90% are singletons. Input material: PBMCs. The receptor source for this set is a woman in her twenties or thirties in good health and CMV-seropositive.

V usage is TRBV4-1 and J usage is TRBJ2-1; TRBD2 matches at 10 bases. Trimming removed 0 bases from V and 0 bases from J; junction bases left unmatched: 2. The CDR3 runs to 17 residues. Germline lookup yields CDR1 MGHRA and CDR2 YSYEKL. The CDR3, as DNA: TGCGCCAGCAGCCAAGATGCTAGCGGGAGCTCCTACAATGAGCAGTTCTTC. Translation: CASSQDASGSSYNEQFF.

The V and J genes are TRBV7-2 and TRBJ2-7; tentatively, D is TRBD1 (6 bases). Germline V gives CDR1 SGHTA, CDR2 FQGNSA. The CDR3 runs to 13 residues. Trimming took off 5 bases at V and 4 bases at J, with 12 bases between the two ends. Here the CDR3 DNA reads TGTGCCAGCAGCGGCCGGGACACATACGAGCAGTACTTC. Residues: CASSGRDTYEQYF.

The chain couples TRBV5-1 to TRBJ1-4; 8 nucleotides match TRBD1. V gave up 3 bases and J gave up 8 bases; unmatched junction bases: 6. The CDR3 length is 14 residues. CDR1 is SGHRS, CDR2 YFSETQ, per germline. This chain's CDR3 is CASSSGQGYEKLFF. The CDR3, as DNA: TGCGCCAGCAGCTCCGGACAGGGTTACGAAAAACTGTTTTTT.

This clone was picked up one time. The rearrangement uses TRBV18 and TRBJ2-7; 9 bases are a match to TRBD1. Looked up from germline, CDR1 is KGHSH and CDR2 is LQKENI. V was pared by 1 base and J by 5 bases, with 12 bases of the junction left unmatched. The CDR3 totals 17 residues. CDR3 sequence reads: CASSPLSGTGKSNEQYF. The CDR3 DNA reads as TGTGCCAGCTCACCACTTTCCGGGACAGGGAAAAGTAACGAGCAGTACTTC.

This chain connects TRBV11-2 to TRBJ2-7; 9 nucleotides agree with TRBD1. The trim removed 5 bases at V and 6 bases at J, leaving 5 bases unmatched. The V gene's germline CDR1 is SGHAT and CDR2 FQNNGV. The CDR3 has 13 residues. CDR3 DNA sequence: TGTGCCAGCAGCATCGGACAGGGGTCCGAGCAGTACTTC. This gives the protein CASSIGQGSEQYF.

The chain carries TRBV15 and TRBJ2-6, with TRBD1 as a possible D gene (6 bases). The germline V and J ends were trimmed by 3 bases and 2 bases, with 8 bases remaining between them. The CDR3 contains 15 residues. CDR1 is LNHNV and CDR2 is YYDKDF in the germline V gene (reference sequence). The CDR3: CATSSGQTGANVLTF. DNA for the CDR3: TGTGCCACCAGCAGCGGACAGACTGGGGCCAACGTCCTGACTTTC.

The genes are TRBV5-6 and TRBJ1-6; D not resolved. Germline V gene sequence: CDR1 SGHDT, CDR2 YYEEEE. Trimming removed 3 bases at V and 10 bases at J, with 14 bases between. This CDR3 contains 14 residues. In nucleotides, the CDR3 is TGTGCCAGCAGCTCGTATCCGGGAGAGTCACCCCTCCACTTT. Residues: CASSSYPGESPLHF. The whole variable domain, remainder taken from reference TRBV5-6 and TRBJ1-6, is DAGVTQSPTHLIKTRGQQVTLRCSPKSGHDTVSWYQQALGQGPQFIFQYYEEEERQRGNFPDRFSGHQFPNYSSELNVNALLLGDSALYLCASSSYPGESPLHFGNGTRLTVT.

The chain is built from TRBV4-2 and TRBJ1-2; 7 nucleotides align to TRBD1. The CDR3 is 16 residues long. V lost 0 bases and J lost 4; bases outside the gene matches: 8. The germline V gene encodes CDR1 LGHNA and CDR2 YNFKEQ. CDR3 in amino acids: CASSQEAKGATYGYTF. The CDR3 nucleotides are TGTGCCAGCAGCCAAGAGGCGAAGGGGGCGACCTATGGCTACACCTTC.

The chain has TRBV6-4 and TRBJ2-1, with 10 bases identical to TRBD1. The germline V gene encodes CDR1 MRHNA and CDR2 SNTAGT. The CDR3 has 16 residues. The junction had 12 bases not matched to a gene; V was cut back by 4 bases and J by 9 bases. The CDR3 loop is CASSATPGTGDGEQFF. CDR3 DNA sequence: TGTGCCAGCAGTGCCACTCCCGGGACAGGGGATGGTGAGCAGTTCTTC.

This sequence joins TRBV29-1 and TRBJ1-1; D perhaps matches TRBD1 (5 bases). Germline V gives CDR1 SQVTM, CDR2 ANQGSEA. Trimming left V 0 bases short and J 0 bases short, with 23 bases between. The CDR3 consists of 19 residues. The CDR3 DNA is TGCAGCGTTGAAGATTCCCATATTGGGACGGGGGGAATGAACACTGAAGCTTTCTTT. This sequence encodes CSVEDSHIGTGGMNTEAFF.

This sequence joins TRBV4-1 and TRBJ2-1; TRBD2 aligns across 11 bases. The CDR3 length is 14 residues. V gave up 4 bases and J gave up 10 bases; unmatched junction bases: 6. Per germline, CDR1 MGHRA and CDR2 YSYEKL. DNA of the CDR3: TGCGCCAGCAGCCCGGTTTCTAGCGGGGGGGAGCAGTTCTTC. This translates into CASSPVSSGGEQFF.

This chain connects TRBV5-6 to TRBJ2-7, with 7 positions matching TRBD1. The CDR3 extends over 14 amino acids. V trimming: 0 bases; J trimming: 2 bases; junction bases outside the gene matches: 2. The V gene's germline CDR1 is SGHDT and CDR2 YYEEEE. The CDR3 spells CASSLGQGAYEQYF. CDR3 nucleotides: TGTGCCAGCAGCTTGGGGCAGGGGGCCTACGAGCAGTACTTC.

The chain is built from TRBV28 and TRBJ1-4; D is ambiguous. Germline loops: CDR1 MDHEN, CDR2 SYDVKM. CDR3 length: 12 amino acids. The ends were cut back, 5 bases at V and 8 bases at J, with 9 bases in the middle. This chain's CDR3 is CASSLSIEKLFF. The DNA of the CDR3 is TGTGCCAGCAGTCTTAGTATCGAAAAACTGTTTTTT. Based on the CDR3 plus reference TRBV28 and TRBJ1-4, the full variable domain is DVKVTQSSRYLVKRTGEKVFLECVQDMDHENMFWYRQDPGLGLRLIYFSYDVKMKEKGDIPEGYSVSREKKERFSLILESASTNQTSMYLCASSLSIEKLFFGSGTQLSVL.

CDR3: CASSRRTSGAYQETQYF. The CDR3 DNA reads TGTGCCAGCAGCCGGAGGACTAGCGGGGCGTACCAAGAGACCCAGTACTTC. The V call is TRBV7-2, the J call TRBJ2-5; 12 bases line up with TRBD2. After removal of 5 bases from V and 0 bases from J, the junction contained 7 bases not matched to a gene. CDR3 size: 17 residues. Germline values: CDR1 SGHTA, CDR2 FQGNSA.

This chain joins TRBV7-8 and TRBJ1-1, with 7 bases matching TRBD1. CDR1 is SGHVS, CDR2 FQNEAQ, per germline. V was pared by 2 bases and J by 5 bases, with 5 bases of the junction left unmatched. CDR3 length: 14 residues. In DNA form, the CDR3 reads TGTGCCAGCAGCTTACGCCAGGGGGAAACTGAAGCTTTCTTT. Translation gives CASSLRQGETEAFF.

This rearrangement joins TRBV5-4 to TRBJ2-1; 9 nucleotides align to TRBD2. The CDR3 length is 19 residues. Trimming cost V 0 bases and J 0 bases; bases outside gene matches: 10. Per the germline V gene, CDR1 is SGHNT and CDR2 is YYREEE (reference sequence). CDR3 in amino acids: CASSLGIVAGVYSYNEQFF. The CDR3 DNA reads TGTGCCAGCAGCTTGGGGATTGTAGCGGGAGTATACTCCTACAATGAGCAGTTCTTC. Combining the CDR3 with reference TRBV5-4 and TRBJ2-1 gives the whole variable domain ETGVTQSPTHLIKTRGQQVTLRCSSQSGHNTVSWYQQALGQGPQFIFQYYREEENGRGNFPPRFSGLQFPNYSSELNVNALELDDSALYLCASSLGIVAGVYSYNEQFFGPGTRLTVL.

This chain's CDR3 is CASTPTVGGYGYTF. The CDR3 DNA reads TGTGCCAGTACCCCGACAGTGGGAGGCTATGGCTACACCTTC. The rearrangement links TRBV19 to TRBJ1-2; D might be TRBD1 (5 bases). Germline V gene lookup returns CDR1 LNHDA and CDR2 SQIVND (reference sequence). This CDR3 comprises 14 residues. The V gene lost 7 bases and the J gene lost 4 bases, with 16 bases spanning the gap.

The rearrangement joins TRBV28 to TRBJ1-4, with D uncertain. Germline V lookup: CDR1 MDHEN, CDR2 SYDVKM. The CDR3 runs to 12 residues. V lost 3 bases and J lost 12, with 11 bases in between. The CDR3 nucleotides are TGTGCCAGCAGTTTTCAAGGCCGGGAACTGTTTTTT. Amino acids: CASSFQGRELFF.

The chain links TRBV25-1 to TRBJ2-3, with D unclear. V shed 3 bases and J shed 2 bases, with 12 bases lying between them. Germline CDR1 reads MGHDK; CDR2 reads SYGVNS. This CDR3 has 15 amino acids. The CDR3, as DNA: TGTGCCAGCAGTGATACACAGAGTGACACAGATACGCAGTATTTT. Residues: CASSDTQSDTDTQYF.

The V gene is TRBV11-2, the J gene TRBJ2-1; 11 nucleotides align to TRBD2. Trimming removed 3 bases from V and 6 bases from J; junction bases left unmatched: 7. The CDR3 consists of 16 residues. Looked up from germline, CDR1 is SGHAT and CDR2 is FQNNGV. The CDR3 DNA reads TGTGCCAGCAGCTTCAGCGGGACTAGCGGTTTCAATGAGCAGTTCTTC. Translating it yields CASSFSGTSGFNEQFF.

The count of this clone is one. V is TRBV7-2 and J is TRBJ2-5; TRBD1 matches 9 bases. The CDR3 loop spans 15 amino acids. After removal of 4 bases from V and 5 bases from J, the junction contained 8 bases not matched to a gene. The V gene's germline CDR1 is SGHTA and CDR2 FQGNSA. CDR3 region: CASSYRGQSLETQYF. Written as DNA, the CDR3 is TGTGCCAGCAGCTACAGGGGGCAATCTCTGGAGACCCAGTACTTC.

The rearrangement links TRBV2 to TRBJ2-7; D possibly corresponds to TRBD1 (5 bases). Germline V lookup: CDR1 SNHLY, CDR2 FYNNEI. The CDR3 sequence is 14 residues long. V gave up 1 base and J gave up 3 bases, with 10 bases separating them. The CDR3 sequence is CASSEGRGHYEQYF. The CDR3 DNA sequence: TGTGCCAGCAGTGAAGGACGAGGACACTACGAGCAGTACTTC. The variable domain in full, completed from reference TRBV2 and TRBJ2-7, reads EPEVTQTPSHQVTQMGQEVILRCVPISNHLYFYWYRQILGQKVEFLVSFYNNEISEKSEIFDDQFSVERPDGSNFTLKIRSTKLEDSAMYFCASSEGRGHYEQYFGPGTRLTVT.

The genes are TRBV28 and TRBJ2-1; D is unclear. The CDR3 runs 12 residues. Trimming removed 3 bases at V and 6 bases at J, with 6 bases between. Per the germline V gene, CDR1 is MDHEN and CDR2 is SYDVKM. DNA for the CDR3: TGTGCCAGCAGTTTGCCCGGCAATGAGCAGTTCTTC. Residues: CASSLPGNEQFF.

J is TRBJ2-6 and V is TRBV5-1; D is uncertain. Trimming removed 0 bases from V and 2 bases from J, with 9 bases in between. Per the germline V gene, CDR1 is SGHRS and CDR2 is YFSETQ. CDR3 size: 16 residues. The CDR3 DNA follows: TGCGCCAGCAGCTTGGATACGGGTACTGGGGCCAACGTCCTGACTTTC. Translation: CASSLDTGTGANVLTF.

This clone was observed a few times. This chain links TRBV28 with TRBJ1-1; a weak D match, TRBD1 (6 bases). Trimming took 6 bases from V and 7 from J, leaving 15 bases between them. The CDR3 contains 13 residues. The germline gives CDR1 MDHEN, CDR2 SYDVKM. Here the CDR3 DNA reads TGTGCCAGCAGGACCGGACAAGGGGGTGAAGCTTTCTTT. Translation gives CASRTGQGGEAFF.

This clone was seen just once. This chain connects TRBV6-1 to TRBJ2-3, with 8 nucleotides matching TRBD1. The germline gives CDR1 MNHNS, CDR2 SASEGT. This CDR3 contains 14 residues. V lost 7 bases, J lost 2 bases, and 5 bases stayed unmatched. CDR3 nucleotide sequence: TGTGCCAGCAAGTGGGGACAGGACACAGATACGCAGTATTTT. As protein: CASKWGQDTDTQYF.